One and the same sample provided the 27 T cell receptor beta chains below, sequenced in a study of cytomegalovirus exposure and HLA in healthy donors. The PCR made use of 60 Vbeta and 13 Jbeta primers. Assay: immunoSEQ multiplex PCR; the TCRdb copy retains only in-frame clones and omits some. The sample has roughly 180,000 clones, around four fifths seen once. Sequenced input: PBMCs. These receptors were obtained from a girl aged 10-17 years in good health and CMV-seropositive.

V gene TRBV6-1 combines with J gene TRBJ1-4; 9 positions match TRBD1. CDR3 length: 15 amino acids. V shed 3 bases and J 8 bases; nucleotides not matched to a gene: 7. Germline loops: CDR1 MNHNS, CDR2 SASEGT. The CDR3 DNA reads TGTGCCAGCAGTGAGACGGACAGGGGAAAGGAAAAACTGTTTTTT. Translation: CASSETDRGKEKLFF.

This chain links TRBV5-1 with TRBJ2-1, with D perhaps TRBD1 (6 bases). Germline CDR1 SGHRS, CDR2 YFSETQ. Trimming removed 7 bases at V and 5 bases at J, with 13 bases between. The CDR3 runs to 13 residues. CDR3 bases: TGCGCCAGCGGCTCAGACAGGAACAATGAGCAGTTCTTC. Amino acids: CASGSDRNNEQFF.

The chain employs TRBV11-2 and TRBJ1-2; D remains ambiguous. Looked up from germline, CDR1 is SGHAT and CDR2 is FQNNGV. The CDR3 spans 12 residues. The ends were cut back, 5 bases at V and 9 bases at J, with 13 bases in the middle. CDR3 loop: CASSRVNLSYTF. CDR3 nucleotides: TGTGCCAGCAGCCGGGTCAACCTTAGCTACACCTTC. The full variable domain, completed using reference TRBV11-2 and TRBJ1-2, is EAGVAQSPRYKIIEKRQSVAFWCNPISGHATLYWYQQILGQGPKLLIQFQNNGVVDDSQLPKDRFSAERLKGVDSTLKIQPAKLEDSAVYLCASSRVNLSYTFGSGTRLTVV.

This clone has just one count. This chain uses TRBV11-3 with TRBJ2-3; tentatively, D is TRBD1 (6 bases). This CDR3 is 14 amino acids long. The germline CDR1 and CDR2 sequences are SGHNT and YENEEA. V was pared by 1 base and J by 2 bases, with 7 bases between. CDR3 protein: CASSLAGATDTQYF. The CDR3, as DNA: TGTGCCAGCAGCTTAGCAGGGGCCACAGATACGCAGTATTTT.

V usage is TRBV5-4 and J usage is TRBJ1-6; 9 bases align to TRBD1. The CDR3 extends over 15 amino acids. Germline assignment: CDR1 SGHNT and CDR2 YYREEE (reference sequence). Trimming took 4 bases from V and 7 from J; bases not matched to a gene: 6. The CDR3 nucleotides read TGTGCCAGCAGCCCCGGGACAGGGAAGAATTCACCCCTCCACTTT. Protein: CASSPGTGKNSPLHF.

The chain joins TRBV5-1 to TRBJ1-1, with TRBD1 identical over 11 bases. The V gene's germline CDR1 is SGHRS and CDR2 YFSETQ. The CDR3 covers 14 residues. V trimming: 3 bases; J trimming: 5 bases; junction bases outside the gene matches: 3. The CDR3 reads CASSSGTGGTEAFF. In nucleotides, the CDR3 is TGCGCCAGCAGCTCCGGGACAGGGGGAACTGAAGCTTTCTTT.

The chain joins TRBV13 to TRBJ1-1, with no clear D. Germline loops: CDR1 PRHDT, CDR2 FYEKMQ (reference sequence). V gave up 1 base and J gave up 1 base, with 10 bases separating them. The CDR3 runs to 15 residues. In nucleotides, the CDR3 is TGTGCCAGCAGCTTAGACGCGAGGAGGAACACTGAAGCTTTCTTT. Residues: CASSLDARRNTEAFF. Filled out from reference TRBV13 and TRBJ1-1, the complete variable domain reads AAGVIQSPRHLIKEKRETATLKCYPIPRHDTVYWYQQGPGQDPQFLISFYEKMQSDKGSIPDRFSAQQFSDYHSELNMSSLELGDSALYFCASSLDARRNTEAFFGQGTRLTVV.

This clone was recorded only once. The genes are TRBV18 and TRBJ1-2; 7 bases agree with TRBD1. This CDR3 spans 12 amino acids. V lost 3 bases to trimming and J lost 6 bases; unmatched junction nucleotides: 1. Germline CDR1 and CDR2: KGHSH and LQKENI. Written as DNA, the CDR3 is TGTGCCAGCTCACCCGACAGGGATGGCTACACCTTC. Translation: CASSPDRDGYTF.

The chain joins TRBV30 to TRBJ1-1; D gene unclear. The CDR3 is 13 amino acids. Germline V gene sequence: CDR1 GTSNPN, CDR2 SVGIG (reference sequence). V shed 0 bases and J shed 1 base, with 6 bases lying between them. CDR3 protein: CAWSVGKNTEAFF. CDR3 DNA: TGTGCCTGGAGTGTCGGGAAGAACACTGAAGCTTTCTTT. The variable domain in full, completed from reference TRBV30 and TRBJ1-1, reads SQTIHQWPATLVQPVGSPLSLECTVEGTSNPNLYWYRQAAGRGLQLLFYSVGIGQISSEVPQNLSASRPQDRQFILSSKKLLLSDSGFYLCAWSVGKNTEAFFGQGTRLTVV.

The CDR3 spells CASSQGLAGTFNEQFF. As DNA, the CDR3 is TGTGCCAGCAGCCAAGGACTAGCGGGGACCTTTAATGAGCAGTTCTTC. This chain joins TRBV14 and TRBJ2-1; TRBD2 agrees at 11 bases. Germline CDR1 reads SGHDN; CDR2 reads FVKESK. Unmatched junction bases numbered 6, after V lost 1 base and J lost 7 bases. The CDR3 extends over 16 amino acids.

The chain has TRBV28 and TRBJ1-1; no clear D. The CDR3 has 13 residues. The germline CDR1 and CDR2 sequences are MDHEN and SYDVKM. Trimming cost V 3 bases and J 2 bases, with 7 bases left between them. Here the CDR3 reads CASSFSLNTEAFF. CDR3 bases: TGTGCCAGCAGTTTCTCTCTTAACACTGAAGCTTTCTTT.

CDR3 nucleotide sequence: TGTGCCAGCAGCTTACTCAGCTCCTACAATGAGCAGTTCTTC. Its translation: CASSLLSSYNEQFF. The rearrangement links TRBV7-9 to TRBJ2-1; D unclear. From germline, CDR1 is SEHNR and CDR2 FQNEAQ (reference sequence). The V gene lost 2 bases and the J gene lost 0 bases, with 5 bases spanning the gap. This CDR3 spans 14 amino acids.

The rearrangement uses TRBV9 and TRBJ2-7; tentative D call: TRBD2 (6 bases). CDR1 and CDR2 from the germline V gene are SGDLS and YYNGEE. CDR3 size: 13 residues. Trimming removed 3 bases at V and 6 bases at J, with 13 bases between. The CDR3: CASSGVDYGEQYF. CDR3 nucleotide sequence: TGTGCCAGCAGCGGAGTGGACTACGGCGAGCAGTACTTC.

The chain uses TRBV6-1 and TRBJ2-7, with D possibly matching TRBD1 (5 bases). Trimming removed 8 bases at V and 0 bases at J, with 14 bases between. This CDR3 is 14 amino acids long. Germline loops: CDR1 MNHNS, CDR2 SASEGT. CDR3 nucleotides: TGTGCCAGCGCAAGACAGCAAGACTCCTACGAGCAGTACTTC. It is translated as CASARQQDSYEQYF.

The chain employs TRBV4-1 and TRBJ1-1; no reliable D call. Trimming left V 5 bases short and J 4 bases short, with 11 bases between. CDR1 is MGHRA, CDR2 YSYEKL, per germline. CDR3 length equals 13 residues. This chain's CDR3 is CASSVHMITEAFF. The CDR3 DNA reads as TGCGCCAGCAGCGTTCACATGATCACTGAAGCTTTCTTT.

This clone was observed a single time. The CDR3 loop reads CASSVGGGRNTGELFF. The CDR3 DNA sequence: TGTGCCAGCAGCGTAGGGGGGGGACGGAACACCGGGGAGCTGTTTTTT. The chain joins TRBV9 to TRBJ2-2; 7 bases map to TRBD2. Trimming cost V 0 bases and J 1 base; bases outside gene matches: 3. CDR1 SGDLS and CDR2 YYNGEE come from the germline V gene. The CDR3 extends over 16 amino acids.

This clone was seen a handful of times. The chain links TRBV6-5 to TRBJ1-6; no clear D. The V gene lost 8 bases and the J gene lost 3 bases, with 5 bases spanning the gap. CDR1 MNHEY and CDR2 SVGAGI come from the germline V gene. This CDR3 contains 12 residues. The CDR3 loop is CASLDYNSPLHF. As DNA, the CDR3 is TGTGCCAGCCTAGACTATAATTCACCCCTCCACTTT.

The chain combines TRBV14 with TRBJ1-3; D is unresolved. This CDR3 has 14 amino acids. Germline V gives CDR1 SGHDN, CDR2 FVKESK. The V end lost 8 bases, the J end lost 3 bases, and 14 bases lay between the germline ends. The CDR3 DNA follows: TGTGCCAGCGGCCGGGTACAGAATGGAAACACCATATATTTT. It codes for CASGRVQNGNTIYF.

The rearrangement uses TRBV18 and TRBJ2-3, with D unresolved. V lost 4 bases and J 5 bases, leaving 7 bases between the germline ends. This CDR3 is built from 12 residues. Looked up from germline, CDR1 is KGHSH and CDR2 is LQKENI. Here the CDR3 reads CASSLVVDTQYF. CDR3 DNA sequence: TGTGCCAGCTCACTCGTCGTAGATACGCAGTATTTT.

A note on this clone: Its ends do not fully match the called genes, so a read error is possible. The chain links TRBV27 to TRBJ1-1; a possible D gene is TRBD1 (5 bases). The CDR3 is 15 amino acids. Per germline, CDR1 MNHEY and CDR2 SMNVEV (reference sequence). As DNA, the CDR3 is TGTGCCAGCAGTCCCCCCGGGGGGGGACTCACTAAAGCTTTCTTT. Its protein is CASSPPGGGLTKAFF.

The V call is TRBV5-1, the J call TRBJ1-2; TRBD1 aligns across 7 bases. The junction had 7 bases not matched to a gene; V was cut back by 4 bases and J by 7 bases. The CDR3 runs to 13 residues. In germline, CDR1 is SGHRS, CDR2 YFSETQ. The CDR3 region is CASSPEGAGGYTF. CDR3 DNA sequence: TGCGCCAGCAGCCCCGAGGGGGCGGGTGGCTACACCTTC.

The V and J genes are TRBV19 and TRBJ1-2, with D tentatively TRBD1 (5 bases). CDR3 length equals 13 residues. From germline, CDR1 is LNHDA and CDR2 SQIVND (reference sequence). Deletions cut 9 bases from V and 7 bases from J, with 18 bases between. CDR3 in DNA: TGTGCCAGCGAGAAGGCGGGGGGAGGTGGCTACACCTTC. Translation gives CASEKAGGGGYTF.

This chain links TRBV11-2 with TRBJ1-3; no reliable D call. Germline V gene sequence: CDR1 SGHAT, CDR2 FQNNGV. Trimming took 1 base from V and 0 from J, leaving 7 bases between them. The CDR3 is made up of 15 amino acids. This CDR3 is CASSLAGFSGNTIYF. The CDR3 DNA follows: TGTGCCAGCAGCTTAGCGGGATTCTCTGGAAACACCATATATTTT.

This clone was picked up one time. The germline gene is not matched at one end of the junction; a read error may be the cause. The V and J genes are TRBV7-7 and TRBJ2-5, with 7 bases matching TRBD2. Germline V lookup: CDR1 SSHAT, CDR2 FNYEAQ (reference sequence). The CDR3 has 16 residues. The CDR3 DNA sequence: TGTGCTAGCAGTTTGGGAGGGCGCGGGTCAGGGGAGACCCAGTACTTC. It is translated as CASSLGGRGSGETQYF.

This chain connects TRBV6-5 to TRBJ1-4; D is ambiguous. CDR1 is MNHEY, CDR2 SVGAGI, per germline. This CDR3 has 14 residues. Trimming left V 4 bases short and J 8 bases short, with 14 bases between. CDR3 DNA sequence: TGTGCCAGCAGTTTAATAGGCAGCGGGGAAAAACTGTTTTTT. It is translated as CASSLIGSGEKLFF.

The chain recombines TRBV6-1 with TRBJ1-2; D is ambiguous. The CDR3 contains 13 residues. Germline V gene lookup returns CDR1 MNHNS and CDR2 SASEGT. Trimming stripped 8 bases from V and 1 base from J, with 11 bases between. The CDR3 loop reads CASGVADNYGYTF. The CDR3 DNA sequence: TGTGCCAGCGGAGTGGCAGATAACTATGGCTACACCTTC.

J is TRBJ2-2 and V is TRBV10-3; perhaps TRBD2 as D (7 bases). CDR3 length: 16 residues. Per the germline V gene, CDR1 is ENHRY and CDR2 is SYGVKD. Deletions cut 2 bases from V and 5 bases from J, with 15 bases between. The CDR3 protein is CAISEVGGGPTGELFF. CDR3 nucleotides: TGTGCCATCAGTGAGGTTGGGGGGGGGCCGACCGGGGAGCTGTTTTTT.